This T cell receptor beta chain is from a study of beta chain features in type 1 diabetes. Study-level findings and limits: The study found moderately but significantly shorter TCRB CDR3s in all four CD4+ subsets of Type 1 diabetes patients.

Sorting with CD45RO/CCR7/CD25/CD127/CD95/CD27 yielded naive, central memory, regulatory and stem-like memory CD4+ cells. A note on this clone: Its antigen is as yet unknown.

Germline V gene data show CDR1 as SGHRS and CDR2 as YFSETQ. V was pared by 4 bases and J by 4 bases, with 6 bases of the junction left unmatched. The CDR3 is made up of 15 amino acids. Expressed TCRB transcripts were sequenced after all isolated RNA was converted to cDNA. Sequencing was performed with immunoSEQ multiplex PCR; in TCRdb, only in-frame clones are kept and a portion is missing. The table includes 250,000 to 300,000 clones, approximately 25% detected once. The TCR comes from a young woman with type 1 diabetes. V gene TRBV5-1 combines with J gene TRBJ2-1, with 9 bases that match TRBD1. The sequencing input was naive CD4+ T cells from blood. The CDR3 nucleotides read TGCGCCAGCAGCAGCCGGGACAGGGCGTACAATGAGCAGTTCTTC. Amino acids: CASSSRDRAYNEQFF.